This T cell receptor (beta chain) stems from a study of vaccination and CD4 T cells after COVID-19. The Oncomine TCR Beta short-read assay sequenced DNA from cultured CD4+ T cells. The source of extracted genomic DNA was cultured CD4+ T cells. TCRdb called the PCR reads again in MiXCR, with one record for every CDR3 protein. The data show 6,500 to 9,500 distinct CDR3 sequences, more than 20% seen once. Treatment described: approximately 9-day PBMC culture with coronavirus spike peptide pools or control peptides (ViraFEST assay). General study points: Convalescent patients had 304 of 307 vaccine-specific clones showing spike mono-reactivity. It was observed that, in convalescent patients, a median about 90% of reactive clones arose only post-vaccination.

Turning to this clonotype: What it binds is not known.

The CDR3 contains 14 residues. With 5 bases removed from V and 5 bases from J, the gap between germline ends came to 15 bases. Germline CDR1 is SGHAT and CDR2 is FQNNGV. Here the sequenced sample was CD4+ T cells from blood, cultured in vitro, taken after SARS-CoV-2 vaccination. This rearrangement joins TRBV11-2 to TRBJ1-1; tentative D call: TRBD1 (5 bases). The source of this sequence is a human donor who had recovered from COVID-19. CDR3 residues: CASSPTRGKTEAFF. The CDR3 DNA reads TGTGCCAGCAGCCCAACACGGGGGAAAACTGAAGCTTTCTTT.